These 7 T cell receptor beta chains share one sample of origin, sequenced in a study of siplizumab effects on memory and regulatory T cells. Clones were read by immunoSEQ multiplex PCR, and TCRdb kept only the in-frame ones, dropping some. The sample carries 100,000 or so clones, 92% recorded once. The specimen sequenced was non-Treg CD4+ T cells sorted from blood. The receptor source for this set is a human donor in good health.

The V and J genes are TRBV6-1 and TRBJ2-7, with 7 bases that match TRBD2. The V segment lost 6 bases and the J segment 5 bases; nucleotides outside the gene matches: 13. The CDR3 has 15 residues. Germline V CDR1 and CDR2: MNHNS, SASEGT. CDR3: CASRGPGTTYDEQYF. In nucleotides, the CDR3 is TGTGCCAGCAGGGGGCCCGGGACTACTTACGACGAGCAGTACTTC.

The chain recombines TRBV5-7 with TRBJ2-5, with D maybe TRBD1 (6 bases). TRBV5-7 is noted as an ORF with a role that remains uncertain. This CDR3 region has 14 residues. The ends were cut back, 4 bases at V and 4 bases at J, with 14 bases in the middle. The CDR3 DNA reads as TGTGCCAGCAGCCATCAGGGGTCTAGAGAGACCCAGTACTTC. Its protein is CASSHQGSRETQYF.

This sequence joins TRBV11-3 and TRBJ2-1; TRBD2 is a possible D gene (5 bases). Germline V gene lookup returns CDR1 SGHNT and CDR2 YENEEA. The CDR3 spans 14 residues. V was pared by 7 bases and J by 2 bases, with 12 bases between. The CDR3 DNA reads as TGTGCCAGCACGGAAAGCGGTACCTACAATGAGCAGTTCTTC. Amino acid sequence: CASTESGTYNEQFF. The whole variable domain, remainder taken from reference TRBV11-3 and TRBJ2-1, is EAGVVQSPRYKIIEKKQPVAFWCNPISGHNTLYWYLQNLGQGPELLIRYENEEAVDDSQLPKDRFSAERLKGVDSTLKIQPAELGDSAVYLCASTESGTYNEQFFGPGTRLTVL.

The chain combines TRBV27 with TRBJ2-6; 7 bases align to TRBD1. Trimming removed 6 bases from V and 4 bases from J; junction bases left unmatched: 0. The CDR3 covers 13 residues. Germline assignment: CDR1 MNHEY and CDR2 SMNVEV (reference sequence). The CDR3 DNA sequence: TGTGCCAGCAGGACAGGGGGGGCCAACGTCCTGACTTTC. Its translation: CASRTGGANVLTF.

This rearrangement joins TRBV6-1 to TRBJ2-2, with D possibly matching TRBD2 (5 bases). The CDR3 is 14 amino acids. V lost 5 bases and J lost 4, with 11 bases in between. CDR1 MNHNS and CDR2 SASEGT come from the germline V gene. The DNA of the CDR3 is TGTGCCAGCAGTCCTCGGACTTTCACCGGGGAGCTGTTTTTT. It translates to CASSPRTFTGELFF.

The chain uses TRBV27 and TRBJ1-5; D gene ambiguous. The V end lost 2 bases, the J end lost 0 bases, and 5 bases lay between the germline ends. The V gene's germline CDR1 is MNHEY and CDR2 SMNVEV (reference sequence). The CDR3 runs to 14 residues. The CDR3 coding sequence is TGTGCCAGCAGTTTAGAGTATAGCAATCAGCCCCAGCATTTT. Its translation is CASSLEYSNQPQHF.

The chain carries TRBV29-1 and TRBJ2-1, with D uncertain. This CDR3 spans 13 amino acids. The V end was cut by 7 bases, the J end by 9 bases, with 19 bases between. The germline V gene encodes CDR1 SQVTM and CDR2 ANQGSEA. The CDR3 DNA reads TGCAGCGCCGGGCGGACCCTCGGTGGTGAGCAGTTCTTC. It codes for CSAGRTLGGEQFF.